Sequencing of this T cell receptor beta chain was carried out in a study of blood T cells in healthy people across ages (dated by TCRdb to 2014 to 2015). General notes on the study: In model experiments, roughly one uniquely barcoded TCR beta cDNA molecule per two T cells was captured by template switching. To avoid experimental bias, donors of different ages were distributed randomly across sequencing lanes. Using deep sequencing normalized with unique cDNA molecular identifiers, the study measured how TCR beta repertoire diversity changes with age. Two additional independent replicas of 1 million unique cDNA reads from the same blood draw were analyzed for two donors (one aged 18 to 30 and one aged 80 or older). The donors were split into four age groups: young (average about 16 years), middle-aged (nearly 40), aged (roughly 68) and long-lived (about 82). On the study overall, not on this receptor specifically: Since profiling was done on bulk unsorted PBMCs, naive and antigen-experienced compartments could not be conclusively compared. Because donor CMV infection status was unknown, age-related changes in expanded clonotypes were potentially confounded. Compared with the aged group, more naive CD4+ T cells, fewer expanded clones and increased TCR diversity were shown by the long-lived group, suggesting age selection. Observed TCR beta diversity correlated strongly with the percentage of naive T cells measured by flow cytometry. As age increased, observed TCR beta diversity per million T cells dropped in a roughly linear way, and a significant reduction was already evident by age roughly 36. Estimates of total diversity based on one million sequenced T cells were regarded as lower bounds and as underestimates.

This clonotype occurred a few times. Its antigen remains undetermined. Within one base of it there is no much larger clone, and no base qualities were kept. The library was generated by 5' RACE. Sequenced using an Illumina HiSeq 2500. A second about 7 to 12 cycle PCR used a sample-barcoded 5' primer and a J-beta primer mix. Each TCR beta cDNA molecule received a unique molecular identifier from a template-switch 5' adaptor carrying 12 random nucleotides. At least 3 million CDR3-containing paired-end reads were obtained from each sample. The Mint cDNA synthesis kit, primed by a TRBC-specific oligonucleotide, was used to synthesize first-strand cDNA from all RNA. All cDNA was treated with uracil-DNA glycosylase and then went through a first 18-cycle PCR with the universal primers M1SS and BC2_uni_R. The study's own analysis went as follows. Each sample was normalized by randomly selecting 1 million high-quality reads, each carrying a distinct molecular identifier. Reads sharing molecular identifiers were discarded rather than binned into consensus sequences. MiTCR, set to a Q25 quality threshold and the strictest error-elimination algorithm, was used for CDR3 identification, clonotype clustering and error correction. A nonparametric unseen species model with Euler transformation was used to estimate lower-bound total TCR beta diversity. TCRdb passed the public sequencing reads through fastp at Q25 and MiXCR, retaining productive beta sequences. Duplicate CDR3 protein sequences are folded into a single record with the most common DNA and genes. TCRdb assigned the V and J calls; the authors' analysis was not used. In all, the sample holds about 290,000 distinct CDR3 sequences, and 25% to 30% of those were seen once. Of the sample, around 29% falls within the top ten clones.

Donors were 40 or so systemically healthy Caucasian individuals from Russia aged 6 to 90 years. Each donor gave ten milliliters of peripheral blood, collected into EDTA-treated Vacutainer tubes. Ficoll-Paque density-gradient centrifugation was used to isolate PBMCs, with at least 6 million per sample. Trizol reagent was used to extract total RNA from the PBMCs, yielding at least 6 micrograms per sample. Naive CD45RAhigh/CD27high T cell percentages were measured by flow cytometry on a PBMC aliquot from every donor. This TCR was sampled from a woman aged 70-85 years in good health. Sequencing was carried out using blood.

The CDR3: CASSLGLAGQKQYF. The DNA is TGTGCCAGCAGCTTGGGACTAGCGGGGCAAAAGCAGTACTTC. The rearrangement combines TRBV5-6 with TRBJ2-7, and 11 junctional nucleotides match TRBD2. Trimmed from V: 0 bases; trimmed from J: 8 bases; junction bases lacking a gene match: 4. CDR1 is given as SGHDT and CDR2 as YYEEEE, both from the germline V gene. The CDR3, cysteine through phenylalanine, is 14 amino acids long. The retained sequence is limited to the CDR3, 42 bases, with the frame set at the first base. Beyond the CDR3, the reference TRBV5-6 and TRBJ2-7 genes provide the residues; the full variable domain reads: DAGVTQSPTHLIKTRGQQVTLRCSPKSGHDTVSWYQQALGQGPQFIFQYYEEEERQRGNFPDRFSGHQFPNYSSELNVNALLLGDSALYLCASSLGLAGQKQYFGPGTRLTVT.